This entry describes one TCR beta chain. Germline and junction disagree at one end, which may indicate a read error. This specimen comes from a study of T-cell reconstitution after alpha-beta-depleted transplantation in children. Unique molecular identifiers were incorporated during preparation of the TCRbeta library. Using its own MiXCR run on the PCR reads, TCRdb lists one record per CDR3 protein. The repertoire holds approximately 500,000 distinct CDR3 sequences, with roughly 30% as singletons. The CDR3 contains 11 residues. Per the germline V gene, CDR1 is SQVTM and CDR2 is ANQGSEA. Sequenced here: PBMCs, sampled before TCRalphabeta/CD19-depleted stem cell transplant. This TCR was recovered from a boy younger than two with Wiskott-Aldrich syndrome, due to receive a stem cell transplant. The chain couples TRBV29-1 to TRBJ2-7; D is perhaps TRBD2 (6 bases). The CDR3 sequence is CSVGGEARRDF. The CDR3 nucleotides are TGCAGCGTTGGTGGGGAGGCGAGGCGGGACTTC.